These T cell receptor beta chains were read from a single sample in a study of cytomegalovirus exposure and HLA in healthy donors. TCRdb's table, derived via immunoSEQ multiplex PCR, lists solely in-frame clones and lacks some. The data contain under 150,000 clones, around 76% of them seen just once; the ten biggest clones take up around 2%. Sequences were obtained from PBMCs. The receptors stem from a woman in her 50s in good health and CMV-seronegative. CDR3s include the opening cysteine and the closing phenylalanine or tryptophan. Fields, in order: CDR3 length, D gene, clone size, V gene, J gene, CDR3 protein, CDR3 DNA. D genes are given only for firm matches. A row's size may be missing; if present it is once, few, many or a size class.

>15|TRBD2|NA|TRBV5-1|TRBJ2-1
CASSLSGNPSDEQFF
TGCGCCAGCAGCTTAAGCGGGAACCCTTCGGATGAGCAGTTCTTC
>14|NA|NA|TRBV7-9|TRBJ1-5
CASSLPGLHKSQHF
TGTGCCAGCAGCTTACCGGGACTCCATAAGTCCCAGCATTTT
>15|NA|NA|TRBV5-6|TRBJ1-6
CASSLSRSRYSPLHF
TGTGCCAGCAGCTTGAGTAGAAGCCGGTATTCACCCCTCCACTTT
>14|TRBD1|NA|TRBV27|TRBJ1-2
CASSFKGATYGYTF
TGTGCCAGCAGTTTTAAGGGGGCCACCTATGGCTACACCTTC
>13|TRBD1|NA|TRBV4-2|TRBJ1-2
CASSPGTVYGHTF
TGTGCCAGCAGCCCCGGGACAGTCTATGGCCACACCTTC
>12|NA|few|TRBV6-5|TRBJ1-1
CASSYSRDLAFF
TGTGCCAGCAGTTACTCGAGGGATTTAGCTTTCTTT
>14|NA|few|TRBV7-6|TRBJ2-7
CASSPRQATYEQYF
TGTGCCAGCAGCCCGCGACAGGCTACCTACGAGCAGTACTTC
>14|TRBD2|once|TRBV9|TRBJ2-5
CASSPGPGRETQYF
TGTGCCAGCAGCCCCGGGCCCGGGAGGGAGACCCAGTACTTC
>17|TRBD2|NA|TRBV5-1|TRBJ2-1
CASSLLAGGPGGNEQFF
TGCGCCAGCAGCTTACTAGCGGGAGGGCCGGGGGGCAATGAGCAGTTCTTC
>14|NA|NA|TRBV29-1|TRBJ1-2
CSVEGGQDNYGYTF
TGCAGCGTTGAAGGGGGCCAAGATAACTATGGCTACACCTTC
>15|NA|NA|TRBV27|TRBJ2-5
CASRPARGSGETQYF
TGTGCCAGCAGGCCAGCCAGGGGTTCAGGAGAGACCCAGTACTTC
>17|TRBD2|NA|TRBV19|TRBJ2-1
CASSPASGRVGEHEQFF
TGTGCCAGTAGTCCAGCTAGCGGGAGGGTGGGTGAACATGAGCAGTTCTTC
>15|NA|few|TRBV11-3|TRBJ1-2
CASSVGGDKSYGYTF
TGTGCCAGCAGCGTAGGAGGGGACAAAAGCTATGGCTACACCTTC
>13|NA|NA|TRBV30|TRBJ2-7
CAWSVSLQYEQYF
TGTGCCTGGAGTGTAAGTCTCCAGTACGAGCAGTACTTC
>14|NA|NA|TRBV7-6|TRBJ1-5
CASSFGGRGQPQHF
TGTGCCAGCAGCTTTGGGGGGAGGGGGCAGCCCCAGCATTTT
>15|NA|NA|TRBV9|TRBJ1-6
CASSVDSPGNSPLHF
TGTGCCAGCAGCGTAGATTCCCCAGGGAATTCACCCCTCCACTTT
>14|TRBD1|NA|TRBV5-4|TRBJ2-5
CASSVQGARETQYF
TGTGCCAGCAGCGTACAGGGGGCGCGGGAGACCCAGTACTTC
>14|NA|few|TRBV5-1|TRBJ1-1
CASSEGSVNTEAFF
TGCGCCAGCAGCGAGGGATCGGTGAACACTGAAGCTTTCTTT
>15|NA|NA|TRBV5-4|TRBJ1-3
CASSLDSLSGNTIYF
TGTGCCAGCAGCTTGGACAGCCTCTCTGGAAACACCATATATTTT
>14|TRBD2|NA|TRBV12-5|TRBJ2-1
CASGLSGRRNEQFF
TGTGCTAGTGGCCTTAGCGGGAGACGTAATGAGCAGTTCTTC
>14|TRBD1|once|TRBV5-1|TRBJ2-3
CASSDSGGGDTQYF
TGCGCCAGCAGCGATTCAGGGGGCGGTGATACGCAGTATTTT
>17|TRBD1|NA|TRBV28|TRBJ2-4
CASSPLPDRVAKNIQYF
TGTGCCAGCAGTCCCCTGCCGGACAGGGTTGCCAAAAACATTCAGTACTTC
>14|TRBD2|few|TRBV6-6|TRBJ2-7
CASSTLGLAGSQYF
TGTGCCAGCAGTACGCTCGGACTAGCGGGTTCCCAGTACTTC